The 15 T cell receptor beta chains listed next were all sequenced from one sample in a study of technical replicates of blood from four donors. Sequencing used immunoSEQ multiplex PCR; TCRdb keeps in-frame clones, though not all of them. The repertoire has 65,000 to 70,000 clones, roughly 88% of them found once; the top ten carry 3.5% to 5.5%. The material sequenced was PBMCs. These receptors were collected from a human donor in good health. Some clones in this sample may be carry-over from other donors' samples.

DNA for the CDR3: TGCGCCAGCAGCCAAGATAGCGTGTCCAACTACAATGAGCAGTTCTTC. As protein: CASSQDSVSNYNEQFF. This chain connects TRBV4-3 to TRBJ2-1; possible D gene TRBD2, 5 bases. The V end lost 0 bases, the J end lost 3 bases, and 12 bases lay between the germline ends. The CDR3 is 16 amino acids. The germline V gene has CDR1 LGHNA and CDR2 YSLEER.

This sequence joins TRBV4-1 and TRBJ1-1; D is ambiguous. This CDR3 region has 15 residues. CDR1 and CDR2 from the germline V gene are MGHRA and YSYEKL. V lost 4 bases to trimming and J lost 1 base, with 13 bases between them. The CDR3 loop reads CASSRQITGNTEAFF. Written as DNA, the CDR3 is TGCGCCAGCAGCCGACAAATTACCGGGAACACTGAAGCTTTCTTT.

The rearrangement uses TRBV5-6 and TRBJ2-3; 9 positions match TRBD2. The germline gives CDR1 SGHDT, CDR2 YYEEEE. This CDR3 region has 15 residues. V dropped 2 bases and J dropped 3; count of bases not matched to a gene: 4. CDR3 DNA: TGTGCCAGCAGCTTCAGTAGCGGGGGTACAGATACGCAGTATTTT. It translates to CASSFSSGGTDTQYF.

The V call is TRBV7-9, the J call TRBJ1-5; D is possibly TRBD1 (5 bases). The CDR3 has 14 residues. The germline V gene has CDR1 SEHNR and CDR2 FQNEAQ (reference sequence). V dropped 5 bases and J dropped 9 bases, with 17 bases sitting between them. CDR3 in amino acids: CASSHEDSSPPQHF. The CDR3, as DNA: TGTGCCAGCAGCCATGAAGACAGCAGCCCGCCCCAGCATTTT.

V is TRBV29-1 and J is TRBJ2-1; 9 bases fit TRBD1. The CDR3 runs 14 residues. V shed 7 bases and J 8 bases; nucleotides not matched to a gene: 12. Per the germline V gene, CDR1 is SQVTM and CDR2 is ANQGSEA. This CDR3 reads CSGRDRVPTYEQFF. CDR3 sequence (DNA): TGCAGCGGACGGGACAGGGTACCTACATATGAGCAGTTCTTC.

V and J are TRBV6-6 and TRBJ2-1; 14 nucleotides align to TRBD2. Germline V gene lookup returns CDR1 MNHNY and CDR2 SVGAGI (reference sequence). Trimming took 3 bases from V and 11 from J; bases not matched to a gene: 9. This CDR3 spans 16 amino acids. CDR3 region: CASSYSETSGGGKQFF. In DNA, the CDR3 is TGTGCCAGCAGTTATTCGGAGACTAGCGGGGGGGGTAAGCAGTTCTTC.

This chain joins TRBV15 and TRBJ2-1, with 11 nucleotides matching TRBD2. The CDR3 contains 16 residues. Germline assignment: CDR1 LNHNV and CDR2 YYDKDF (reference sequence). The junction had 6 bases not matched to a gene; V was cut back by 3 bases and J by 5 bases. DNA of the CDR3: TGTGCCACCAGCAGGTCCGTAGCGGGGGGGGACAATGAGCAGTTCTTC. It translates to CATSRSVAGGDNEQFF.

The table lists this clone with a few counts. The chain employs TRBV2 and TRBJ1-2, with D tentatively TRBD1 (6 bases). Trimming took off 4 bases at V and 4 bases at J, with 16 bases between the two ends. CDR1 is SNHLY, CDR2 FYNNEI, per germline. The CDR3 runs to 15 residues. The CDR3 DNA sequence: TGTGCCAGCAGTGGAACCAGGGGTCGAACCTATGGCTACACCTTC. Its protein is CASSGTRGRTYGYTF.

This clone was seen more than once but under ten times. This chain uses TRBV4-3 with TRBJ1-1; TRBD1 agrees at 8 bases. The CDR3 covers 17 residues. Germline trimming cut 0 bases from V and 1 base from J; bases unmatched to any gene: 7. The germline CDR1 and CDR2 sequences are LGHNA and YSLEER. CDR3 sequence: CASSQDLRGRGNTEAFF. The CDR3 bases are TGCGCCAGCAGCCAAGATCTCAGGGGGCGAGGGAACACTGAAGCTTTCTTT.

The chain employs TRBV5-8 and TRBJ2-5, with no clear D. V was trimmed by 0 bases and J by 9 bases, leaving 21 bases between them. This CDR3 has 16 residues. Germline loops: CDR1 SGHTS, CDR2 YDEGEE. CDR3 protein: CASSLGHRNLKRPQYF. The CDR3 DNA is TGTGCCAGCAGCTTGGGACACCGGAACCTTAAGAGACCCCAGTACTTC.

This chain links TRBV7-3 with TRBJ2-1, with 9 bases that match TRBD2. Losses at the gene ends were 2 bases for V and 8 bases for J; bases not matched to a gene: 4. CDR1 is SGHTA and CDR2 is FQGTGA in the germline V gene. The CDR3 runs 14 residues. The DNA of the CDR3 is TGTGCCAGCAGCTTAGTGGCGGGAGGGTATGAGCAGTTCTTC. It codes for CASSLVAGGYEQFF.

V is TRBV7-6 and J is TRBJ1-1; perhaps TRBD1 as D (6 bases). The germline CDR1 and CDR2 sequences are SGHVS and FNYEAQ. The CDR3 covers 13 residues. Trimming shortened V by 2 bases and J by 6 bases, and 10 bases separated the two germline ends. CDR3 residues: CASSLLRGAEAFF. For the CDR3, the DNA is TGTGCCAGCAGCTTACTCAGGGGCGCTGAAGCTTTCTTT.

The chain recombines TRBV4-3 with TRBJ2-5, with 10 bases matching TRBD2. The CDR3 spans 18 residues. Unmatched junction bases numbered 13, after V lost 4 bases and J lost 2 bases. Per the germline V gene, CDR1 is LGHNA and CDR2 is YSLEER. The CDR3 sequence is CASSPRREREGLQETQYF. Here the CDR3 DNA reads TGCGCCAGCAGCCCCCGGCGAGAGCGGGAGGGACTTCAAGAGACCCAGTACTTC.

The V call is TRBV7-8, the J call TRBJ1-6; D may be TRBD1 (5 bases). Germline V gene data show CDR1 as SGHVS and CDR2 as FQNEAQ. The V end lost 5 bases, the J end lost 18 bases, and 20 bases lay between the germline ends. The CDR3 has 13 residues. The CDR3 DNA follows: TGTGCCAGCAGCAACACCCCCGTGGGGGGGTACCACTTT. Residues: CASSNTPVGGYHF.

The chain carries TRBV4-3 and TRBJ1-2, with 9 nucleotides matching TRBD1. Per the germline V gene, CDR1 is LGHNA and CDR2 is YSLEER. The CDR3 is 15 residues long. J lost 4 bases, V lost 5 bases, and 8 bases had no gene match. Here the CDR3 reads CASSGPGQGFYGYTF. The CDR3 DNA sequence: TGCGCCAGCAGCGGACCGGGACAGGGATTCTATGGCTACACCTTC.